The clone carrying this T cell receptor (beta chain) was seen repeatedly, ten times or more. Its antigen is undetermined. This record comes from a study of Graves' ophthalmopathy and Graves' hyperthyroidism. Study-wide context: Ahead of any treatment, peripheral blood was obtained at the initial diagnosis.

Study-wide points: Ophthalmopathy progression cases were predicted by the model with 70.59% sensitivity and 72.22% specificity.

As the template, RNA transcripts were used to amplify TCR beta CDR3 regions. Second-round multiplex PCR came after a first-round RT-PCR that employed HTBI primers. Via MiXCR, TCRdb re-called the multiplex PCR reads, giving one row per CDR3 protein. The table shows approximately 210,000 distinct CDR3 sequences, with roughly 27% occurring only once. This CDR3 spans 15 amino acids. J gave up 5 bases and V 0 bases, and 3 bases lay outside the gene matches. Germline V gene lookup returns CDR1 MNHEY and CDR2 SVGAGI. Exclusion applied to patients with other autoimmune diseases, uncontrolled infections, pregnancy or lactation. It was on clinical symptoms, serum thyroxine, TRAb, thyroid ultrasound and orbital computed tomography that diagnosis relied.

V and J are TRBV6-5 and TRBJ2-5, with 10 bases lining up with TRBD2. This clonotype originated in a man aged 45-65 years with Graves' ophthalmopathy. The sample consisted of peripheral blood. Written as DNA, the CDR3 is TGTGCCAGCAGTTACTCCCTAGCGGGAGTTGAGACCCAGTACTTC. Protein sequence: CASSYSLAGVETQYF.